This passage covers 28 T cell receptor beta chains from one sample sequenced in a study of T cell changes during pregnancy in multiple sclerosis. Repertoires were generated with immunoSEQ multiplex PCR, while TCRdb's copy carries only in-frame clones and drops some. This table has approximately 100,000 clones, about 94% appearing once. The sample consisted of peripheral blood, taken before pregnancy. These receptors all stem from a female donor with multiple sclerosis, enrolled in a pregnancy study.

The V call is TRBV12-5, the J call TRBJ2-7; D may be TRBD1 (5 bases). Germline values: CDR1 LGHNT, CDR2 FRNRAP. Trimming left V 3 bases short and J 1 base short, with 16 bases between. The CDR3 consists of 16 residues. The CDR3 DNA reads TGTGCTAGTGGTTTCCCCCTAGGGGAAGCTTCCTACGAGCAGTACTTC. Amino acids: CASGFPLGEASYEQYF.

The chain joins TRBV5-4 to TRBJ2-3, with TRBD2 identical over 13 bases. V shed 1 base, J shed 3 bases, and the junction held 2 bases outside the gene matches. Germline values: CDR1 SGHNT, CDR2 YYREEE (reference sequence). The CDR3 sequence is 16 residues long. For the CDR3, the DNA is TGTGCCAGCAGCTTGAGGACTAGCGGGGGAACAGATACGCAGTATTTT. Amino acid sequence: CASSLRTSGGTDTQYF.

The chain combines TRBV30 with TRBJ2-7, with D possibly matching TRBD1 (5 bases). Germline-derived CDR1 and CDR2 are GTSNPN and SVGIG (reference sequence). Between the trimmed V and J ends, which lost 4 bases and 1 base, there was a span of 17 bases. CDR3 length: 15 amino acids. CDR3 in amino acids: CAWTPRRQKSYEQYF. As DNA, the CDR3 is TGTGCCTGGACCCCCCGGAGACAGAAATCCTACGAGCAGTACTTC.

This rearrangement joins TRBV11-3 to TRBJ2-1; TRBD2 aligns across 7 bases. The CDR3 has 16 residues. J was trimmed by 3 bases and V by 5 bases; bases with no gene match: 10. CDR1 SGHNT and CDR2 YENEEA come from the germline V gene. CDR3 region: CASSQGGSLNYNEQFF. CDR3 nucleotides: TGTGCCAGCAGCCAGGGCGGGAGCCTTAACTACAATGAGCAGTTCTTC.

The V call is TRBV5-4, the J call TRBJ2-5; the D is unclear. There are 13 residues in the CDR3. The germline gives CDR1 SGHNT, CDR2 YYREEE (reference sequence). The V end was cut by 4 bases, the J end by 2 bases, with 9 bases between. The CDR3 DNA reads TGTGCCAGCAGCGTTCCCTATCAAGAGACCCAGTACTTC. It is translated as CASSVPYQETQYF.

The chain recombines TRBV9 with TRBJ2-3; TRBD1 is a possible D gene (6 bases). This CDR3 is 14 amino acids long. Deletions cut 4 bases from V and 3 bases from J, with 12 bases between. Per the germline V gene, CDR1 is SGDLS and CDR2 is YYNGEE. The CDR3 loop is CASSSGTFTDTQYF. In nucleotides, the CDR3 is TGTGCCAGCAGCTCCGGGACATTTACAGATACGCAGTATTTT.

This sequence joins TRBV10-1 and TRBJ1-5, with D possibly matching TRBD1 (5 bases). Trimming cost V 3 bases and J 5 bases, with 11 bases left between them. The CDR3 spans 14 residues. Germline V gives CDR1 WNHNN, CDR2 SYGVQD (reference sequence). The CDR3 protein is CASSEGVGHQPQHF. The CDR3 DNA sequence: TGCGCCAGCAGTGAAGGGGTCGGCCATCAGCCCCAGCATTTT.

The chain recombines TRBV7-9 with TRBJ2-2; D perhaps matches TRBD1 (6 bases). V dropped 5 bases and J dropped 1 base, with 11 bases sitting between them. CDR3 length: 15 residues. CDR1 and CDR2 from the germline V gene are SEHNR and FQNEAQ (reference sequence). Written as DNA, the CDR3 is TGTGCCAGCAGCCCGGGACAAGGGAACACCGGGGAGCTGTTTTTT. Encoded protein: CASSPGQGNTGELFF.

This chain joins TRBV27 and TRBJ2-2; a possible D gene is TRBD1 (7 bases). The ends were cut back, 2 bases at V and 6 bases at J, with 19 bases in the middle. The CDR3 contains 17 residues. Germline-derived CDR1 and CDR2 are MNHEY and SMNVEV (reference sequence). Written as DNA, the CDR3 is TGTGCCAGCAGTTTAGGGTCGACAGGGAGGCCACCCGGGGAGCTGTTTTTT. This gives the protein CASSLGSTGRPPGELFF.

The chain carries TRBV4-1 and TRBJ2-7; D may be TRBD2 (6 bases). This CDR3 is built from 15 residues. Deletions cut 0 bases from V and 6 bases from J, with 15 bases between. CDR1 and CDR2 (germline): MGHRA, YSYEKL. This chain's CDR3 is CASSQEGGPGGEQYF. The CDR3 DNA sequence: TGCGCCAGCAGCCAAGAGGGGGGACCCGGTGGCGAGCAGTACTTC.

V usage is TRBV6-5 and J usage is TRBJ1-2, with 9 bases matching TRBD1. The germline CDR1 and CDR2 sequences are MNHEY and SVGAGI. The V gene end was trimmed by 4 bases and the J gene end by 7 bases; junction bases not matched to a gene: 4. This CDR3 has 13 amino acids. CDR3: CASSFTGGGGYTF. The CDR3 region has the DNA TGTGCCAGCAGTTTTACAGGGGGCGGTGGCTACACCTTC.

This clone was seen once. The identical CDR3 is also encoded by other nucleotide sequences in the sample. The chain recombines TRBV5-1 with TRBJ2-1; 7 bases are shared with TRBD1. Germline CDR1 reads SGHRS; CDR2 reads YFSETQ. The CDR3 is 14 amino acids. Germline trimming cut 4 bases from V and 0 bases from J; bases unmatched to any gene: 1. The CDR3 spells CASSRDSSYNEQFF. The CDR3 DNA reads as TGCGCCAGCAGCAGGGACAGCTCCTACAATGAGCAGTTCTTC.

The chain joins TRBV4-3 to TRBJ2-3; D perhaps matches TRBD2 (6 bases). Trimming cost V 1 base and J 3 bases, with 23 bases left between them. Germline V CDR1 and CDR2: LGHNA, YSLEER. The length of the CDR3 is 19 residues. The CDR3 DNA is TGCGCCAGCAGCCAAGGCTGGGGCGGAGGGGCCTTGGGGACAGATACGCAGTATTTT. Translating gives CASSQGWGGGALGTDTQYF.

The rearrangement joins TRBV4-3 to TRBJ2-7; TRBD2 aligns across 8 bases. CDR3 length: 13 amino acids. The ends lost 4 bases at V and 4 bases at J; junction bases unmatched: 3. The germline V gene encodes CDR1 LGHNA and CDR2 YSLEER. The CDR3 bases are TGCGCCAGCAGCCCGGGACTAGGATACGAGCAGTACTTC. Translating it yields CASSPGLGYEQYF.

The V call is TRBV9, the J call TRBJ2-3; maybe TRBD1 (6 bases). Germline CDR1 SGDLS, CDR2 YYNGEE. There are 17 residues in the CDR3. V lost 0 bases, J lost 0 bases, and 14 bases lay in between. The CDR3 region is CASSVDQQGLSTDTQYF. For the CDR3, the DNA is TGTGCCAGCAGCGTAGACCAACAGGGCTTAAGCACAGATACGCAGTATTTT.

This chain links TRBV5-4 with TRBJ2-3; 10 nucleotides agree with TRBD1. CDR3 size: 14 residues. Unmatched junction bases numbered 1, after V lost 0 bases and J lost 6 bases. Per the germline V gene, CDR1 is SGHNT and CDR2 is YYREEE (reference sequence). The CDR3 DNA follows: TGTGCCAGCAGCTTGGGACAGGGGGCGGATACGCAGTATTTT. This gives the protein CASSLGQGADTQYF.

The chain is built from TRBV21-1 and TRBJ1-5; the table's D call of TRBD1 was not tested on the DNA. TRBV21-1 is a documented pseudogene. This CDR3 contains 16 residues. The CDR3 region has the DNA TGTGCCAGCAGCAGTGTCCGGGACAGGGGGGCAGAGCCCCAGCATTTT. It encodes CASSSVRDRGAEPQHF.

The chain couples TRBV6-6 to TRBJ2-7, with D tentatively TRBD1 (5 bases). Germline V gene lookup returns CDR1 MNHNY and CDR2 SVGAGI (reference sequence). With 6 bases removed from V and 6 bases from J, the gap between germline ends came to 12 bases. The CDR3 spans 12 residues. The CDR3 sequence: CASRTIQGEQYF. CDR3 in DNA: TGTGCCAGCAGGACAATTCAGGGCGAGCAGTACTTC.

The genes are TRBV14 and TRBJ1-2; possible D gene TRBD1, 6 bases. The length of the CDR3 is 15 residues. The V gene's germline CDR1 is SGHDN and CDR2 FVKESK. V lost 1 base to trimming and J lost 4 bases, with 13 bases between them. The CDR3 protein is CASSQGPTGSYGYTF. CDR3 nucleotide sequence: TGTGCCAGCAGCCAAGGTCCGACAGGCAGCTATGGCTACACCTTC. Based on the CDR3 plus reference TRBV14 and TRBJ1-2, the full variable domain is EAGVTQFPSHSVIEKGQTVTLRCDPISGHDNLYWYRRVMGKEIKFLLHFVKESKQDESGMPNNRFLAERTGGTYSTLKVQPAELEDSGVYFCASSQGPTGSYGYTFGSGTRLTVV.

This clone appeared once. The CDR3 sequence is CASSVGGWVGGSYEQYF. The CDR3 DNA is TGTGCCAGCAGCGTAGGAGGTTGGGTAGGGGGATCCTACGAGCAGTACTTC. The rearrangement joins TRBV9 to TRBJ2-7; perhaps TRBD1 as D (6 bases). The CDR3 has 17 amino acids. V lost 0 bases to trimming and J lost 1 base, with 17 bases between them. CDR1 and CDR2 from the germline V gene are SGDLS and YYNGEE.

The rearrangement joins TRBV6-5 to TRBJ1-2; maybe TRBD1 (5 bases). From germline, CDR1 is MNHEY and CDR2 SVGAGI. The V end was cut by 2 bases, the J end by 8 bases, with 18 bases between. The CDR3 length is 15 residues. CDR3 region: CASSYRGSGVGGYTF. The CDR3 DNA reads as TGTGCCAGCAGTTACCGGGGGTCGGGAGTAGGCGGCTACACCTTC.

V and J are TRBV7-9 and TRBJ2-1; the D gene is possibly TRBD1 (6 bases). There are 16 residues in the CDR3. Trimming took 2 bases from V and 7 from J, leaving 18 bases between them. Germline V lookup: CDR1 SEHNR, CDR2 FQNEAQ (reference sequence). CDR3 loop: CASSLTVSQGQNEQFF. CDR3 DNA sequence: TGTGCCAGCAGCTTAACGGTGTCCCAGGGGCAGAATGAGCAGTTCTTC.

This chain joins TRBV6-4 and TRBJ2-1; 11 nucleotides line up with TRBD2. Germline CDR1 MRHNA, CDR2 SNTAGT. Trimming cost V 5 bases and J 8 bases; bases outside gene matches: 5. The CDR3 sequence is 14 residues long. As DNA, the CDR3 is TGTGCCAGCAGTCGTTCTAGCGGGAGGTATGAGCAGTTCTTC. Protein product: CASSRSSGRYEQFF.

The chain recombines TRBV7-2 with TRBJ2-5; D is undetermined. V shed 5 bases and J shed 10 bases, with 11 bases lying between them. Germline CDR1 SGHTA, CDR2 FQGNSA. The CDR3 has 11 residues. The CDR3 DNA reads as TGTGCCAGCAGCCCGTCACAGATCCAGTACTTC. Translating gives CASSPSQIQYF.

J is TRBJ1-2 and V is TRBV5-8; TRBD1 matches at 7 bases. CDR3 length: 13 residues. With V trimmed by 1 base and J by 8 bases, 5 bases remained unmatched. Germline CDR1 and CDR2: SGHTS and YDEGEE. This chain's CDR3 is CASSLLTGDGYTF. The CDR3 DNA is TGTGCCAGCAGCTTGCTTACAGGGGACGGCTACACCTTC.

The chain links TRBV7-9 to TRBJ1-2, with D uncertain. CDR1 and CDR2 from the germline V gene are SEHNR and FQNEAQ (reference sequence). Deletions cut 7 bases from V and 3 bases from J, with 6 bases between. The CDR3 has 11 residues. CDR3 amino acids: CASNPDYGYTF. In nucleotides, the CDR3 is TGTGCCAGCAACCCGGACTATGGCTACACCTTC.

The chain carries TRBV10-1 and TRBJ2-6, with 8 bases identical to TRBD1. Germline V gives CDR1 WNHNN, CDR2 SYGVQD (reference sequence). V lost 6 bases to trimming and J lost 1 base; unmatched junction nucleotides: 2. The length of the CDR3 is 15 residues. As DNA, the CDR3 is TGCGCCAGCAGCCGGACAGGGTCTGGGGCCAACGTCCTGACTTTC. Translated, it gives CASSRTGSGANVLTF.

The rearrangement joins TRBV4-1 to TRBJ1-2; no firm D call. In germline, CDR1 is MGHRA, CDR2 YSYEKL. This CDR3 contains 13 residues. The V gene lost 0 bases and the J gene lost 4 bases, with 6 bases spanning the gap. The CDR3 DNA is TGCGCCAGCAGCCAAGAAGCTATCTATGGCTACACCTTC. As protein: CASSQEAIYGYTF.